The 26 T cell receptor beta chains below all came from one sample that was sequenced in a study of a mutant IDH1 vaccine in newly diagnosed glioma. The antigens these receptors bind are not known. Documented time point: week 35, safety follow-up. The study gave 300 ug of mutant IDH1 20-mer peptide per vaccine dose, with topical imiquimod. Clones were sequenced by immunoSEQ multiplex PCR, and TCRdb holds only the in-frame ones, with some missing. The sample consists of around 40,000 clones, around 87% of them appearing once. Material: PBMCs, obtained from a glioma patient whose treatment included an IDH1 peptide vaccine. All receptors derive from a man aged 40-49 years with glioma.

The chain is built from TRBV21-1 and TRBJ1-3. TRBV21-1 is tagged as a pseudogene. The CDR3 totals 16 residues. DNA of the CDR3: TGTGCCAGCAGCATCACCGAGCCAACCTCTGGAAACACCATATATTTT. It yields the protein CASSITEPTSGNTIYF.

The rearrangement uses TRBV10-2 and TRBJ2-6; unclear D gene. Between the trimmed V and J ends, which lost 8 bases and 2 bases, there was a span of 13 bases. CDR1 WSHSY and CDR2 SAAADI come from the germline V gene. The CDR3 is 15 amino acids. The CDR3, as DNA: TGCGCCAGCCGAGTGTCTGGTACTGGGGCCAACGTCCTGACTTTC. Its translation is CASRVSGTGANVLTF.

CDR3 DNA sequence: TGTGCCACCAGCAGAGAGTGGGGACGTCAAGAGACCCAGTACTTC. Translated: CATSREWGRQETQYF. The V and J genes are TRBV15 and TRBJ2-5; tentatively, D is TRBD1 or TRBD2 (5 bases each). The length of the CDR3 is 15 residues. The V end was cut by 0 bases, the J end by 2 bases, with 10 bases between. Looked up from germline, CDR1 is LNHNV and CDR2 is YYDKDF (reference sequence).

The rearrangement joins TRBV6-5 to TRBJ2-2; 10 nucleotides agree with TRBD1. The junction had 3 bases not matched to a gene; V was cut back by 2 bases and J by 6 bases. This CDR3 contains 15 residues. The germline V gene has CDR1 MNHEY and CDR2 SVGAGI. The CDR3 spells CASSYLGTGAGELFF. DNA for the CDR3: TGTGCCAGCAGTTACCTAGGGACAGGGGCCGGGGAGCTGTTTTTT.

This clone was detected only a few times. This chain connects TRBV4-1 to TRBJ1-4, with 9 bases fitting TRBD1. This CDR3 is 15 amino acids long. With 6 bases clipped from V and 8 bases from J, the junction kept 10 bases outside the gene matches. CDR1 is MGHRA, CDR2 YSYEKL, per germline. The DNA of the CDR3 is TGCGCCAGCAGACCACACGGGACAGGGTACGAAAAACTGTTTTTT. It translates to CASRPHGTGYEKLFF.

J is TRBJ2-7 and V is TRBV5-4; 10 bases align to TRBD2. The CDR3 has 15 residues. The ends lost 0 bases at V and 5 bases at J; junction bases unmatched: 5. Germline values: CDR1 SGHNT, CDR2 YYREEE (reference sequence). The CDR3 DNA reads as TGTGCCAGCAGCTTGGCCGGGACTAGCGCGGACGAGCAGTACTTC. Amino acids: CASSLAGTSADEQYF.

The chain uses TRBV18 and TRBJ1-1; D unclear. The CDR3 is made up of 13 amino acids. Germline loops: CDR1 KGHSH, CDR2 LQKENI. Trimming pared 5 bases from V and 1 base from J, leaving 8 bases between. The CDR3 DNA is TGTGCCAGCTCATCGAAGGAGAACACTGAAGCTTTCTTT. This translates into CASSSKENTEAFF.

The CDR3 loop reads CASSLQTGTGKLFF. The CDR3 DNA follows: TGTGCCAGCAGCCTCCAGACAGGGACGGGAAAACTGTTTTTT. This chain joins TRBV7-8 and TRBJ1-4; 7 nucleotides agree with TRBD1. The germline CDR1 and CDR2 sequences are SGHVS and FQNEAQ. This CDR3 is 14 amino acids long. V gave up 5 bases and J gave up 10 bases; unmatched junction bases: 10.

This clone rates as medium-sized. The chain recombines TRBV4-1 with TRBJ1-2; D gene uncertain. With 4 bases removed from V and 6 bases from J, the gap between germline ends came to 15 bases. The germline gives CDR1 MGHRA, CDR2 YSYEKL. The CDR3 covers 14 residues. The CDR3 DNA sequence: TGCGCCAGCAGCCTGGGGTTGGAAGGCGATGGCTACACCTTC. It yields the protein CASSLGLEGDGYTF.

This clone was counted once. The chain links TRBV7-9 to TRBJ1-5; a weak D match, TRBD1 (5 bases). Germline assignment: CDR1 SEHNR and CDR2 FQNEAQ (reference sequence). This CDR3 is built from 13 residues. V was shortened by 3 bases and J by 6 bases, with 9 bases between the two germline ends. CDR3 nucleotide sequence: TGTGCCAGCAGCTTCGGGGGGAGTCAGCCCCAGCATTTT. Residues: CASSFGGSQPQHF.

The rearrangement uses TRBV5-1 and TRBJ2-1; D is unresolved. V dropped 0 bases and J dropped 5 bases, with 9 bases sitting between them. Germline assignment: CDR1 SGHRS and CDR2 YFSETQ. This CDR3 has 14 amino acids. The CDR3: CASSLGRVDNEQFF. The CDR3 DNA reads TGCGCCAGCAGCTTGGGGCGAGTAGACAATGAGCAGTTCTTC.

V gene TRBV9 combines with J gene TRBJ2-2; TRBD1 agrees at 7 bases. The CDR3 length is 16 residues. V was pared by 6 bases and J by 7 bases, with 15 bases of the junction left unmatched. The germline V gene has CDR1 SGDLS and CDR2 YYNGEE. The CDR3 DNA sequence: TGTGCCAGCACCGTTCGCGACAGGGCAGAGAACGGGGAGCTGTTTTTT. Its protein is CASTVRDRAENGELFF. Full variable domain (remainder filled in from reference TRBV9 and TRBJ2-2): DSGVTQTPKHLITATGQRVTLRCSPRSGDLSVYWYQQSLDQGLQFLIQYYNGEERAKGNILERFSAQQFPDLHSELNLSSLELGDSALYFCASTVRDRAENGELFFGEGSRLTVL.

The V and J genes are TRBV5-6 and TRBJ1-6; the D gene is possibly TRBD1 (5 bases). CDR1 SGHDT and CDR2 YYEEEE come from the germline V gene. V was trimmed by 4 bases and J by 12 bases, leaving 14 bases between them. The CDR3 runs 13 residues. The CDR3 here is CASSPRGSQPLHF. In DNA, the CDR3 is TGTGCCAGCAGCCCCCGGGGGTCCCAACCCCTCCACTTT. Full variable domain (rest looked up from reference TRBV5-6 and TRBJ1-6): DAGVTQSPTHLIKTRGQQVTLRCSPKSGHDTVSWYQQALGQGPQFIFQYYEEEERQRGNFPDRFSGHQFPNYSSELNVNALLLGDSALYLCASSPRGSQPLHFGNGTRLTVT.

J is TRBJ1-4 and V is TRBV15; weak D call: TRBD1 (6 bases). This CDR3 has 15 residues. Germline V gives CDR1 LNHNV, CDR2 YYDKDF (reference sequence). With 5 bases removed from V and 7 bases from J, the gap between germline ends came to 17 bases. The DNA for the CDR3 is TGTGCCACCAGCCGCATCAGGGGATCCGGTGAAAAACTGTTTTTT. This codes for CATSRIRGSGEKLFF.

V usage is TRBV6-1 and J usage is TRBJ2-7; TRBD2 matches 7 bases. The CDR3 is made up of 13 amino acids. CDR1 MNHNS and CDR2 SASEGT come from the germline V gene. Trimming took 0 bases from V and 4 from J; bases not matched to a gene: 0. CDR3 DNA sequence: TGTGCCAGCAGTGAAGCTAGCGGGTACGAGCAGTACGTC. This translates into CASSEASGYEQYV.

The CDR3 spells CATSRDRAGVGYTF. The CDR3 DNA sequence: TGTGCCACCAGCAGAGATAGGGCAGGGGTGGGCTACACCTTC. This chain connects TRBV15 to TRBJ1-2; a weak D match, TRBD1 (6 bases). Between the trimmed V and J ends, which lost 0 bases and 8 bases, there was a span of 13 bases. This CDR3 spans 14 amino acids. Germline V gene sequence: CDR1 LNHNV, CDR2 YYDKDF (reference sequence).

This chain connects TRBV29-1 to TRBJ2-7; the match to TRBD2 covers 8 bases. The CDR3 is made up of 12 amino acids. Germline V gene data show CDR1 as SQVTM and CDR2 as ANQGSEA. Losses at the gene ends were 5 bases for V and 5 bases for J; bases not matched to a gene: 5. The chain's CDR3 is CSVLTSAHEQYF. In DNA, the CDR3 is TGCAGCGTTTTGACTAGCGCCCACGAGCAGTACTTC.

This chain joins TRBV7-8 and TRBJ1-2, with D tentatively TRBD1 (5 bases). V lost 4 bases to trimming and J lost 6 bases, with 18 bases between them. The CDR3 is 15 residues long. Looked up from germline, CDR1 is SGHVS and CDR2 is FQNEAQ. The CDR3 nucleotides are TGTGCCAGCAGCTACAGATCAAACGGACACGATGGCTACACCTTC. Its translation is CASSYRSNGHDGYTF.

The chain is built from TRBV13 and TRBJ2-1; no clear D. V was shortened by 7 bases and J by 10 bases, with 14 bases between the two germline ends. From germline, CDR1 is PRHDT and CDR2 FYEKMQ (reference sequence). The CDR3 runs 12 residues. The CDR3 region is CASILRNREQFF. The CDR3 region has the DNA TGTGCCAGCATACTCCGAAATAGGGAGCAGTTCTTC.

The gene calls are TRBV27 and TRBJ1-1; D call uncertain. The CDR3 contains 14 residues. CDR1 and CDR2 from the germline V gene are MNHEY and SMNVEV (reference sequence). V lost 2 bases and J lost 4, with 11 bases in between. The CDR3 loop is CASSLSRGSTEAFF. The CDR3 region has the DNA TGTGCCAGCAGTTTAAGTCGTGGGAGCACTGAAGCTTTCTTT.

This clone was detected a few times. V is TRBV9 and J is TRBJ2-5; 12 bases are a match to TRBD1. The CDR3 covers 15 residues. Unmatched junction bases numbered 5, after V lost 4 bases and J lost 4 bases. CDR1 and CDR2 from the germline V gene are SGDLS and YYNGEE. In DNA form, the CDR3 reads TGTGCCAGCAGCACGGGGACAGGGGGCCCAGAGACCCAGTACTTC. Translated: CASSTGTGGPETQYF. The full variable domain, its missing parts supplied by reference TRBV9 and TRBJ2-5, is DSGVTQTPKHLITATGQRVTLRCSPRSGDLSVYWYQQSLDQGLQFLIQYYNGEERAKGNILERFSAQQFPDLHSELNLSSLELGDSALYFCASSTGTGGPETQYFGPGTRLLVL.

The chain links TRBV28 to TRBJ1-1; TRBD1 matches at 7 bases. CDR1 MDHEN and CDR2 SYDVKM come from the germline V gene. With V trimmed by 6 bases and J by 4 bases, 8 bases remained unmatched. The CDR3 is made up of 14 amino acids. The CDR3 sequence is CASSLDRVGTEAFF. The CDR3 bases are TGTGCCAGCAGCCTCGACAGGGTGGGCACTGAAGCTTTCTTT.

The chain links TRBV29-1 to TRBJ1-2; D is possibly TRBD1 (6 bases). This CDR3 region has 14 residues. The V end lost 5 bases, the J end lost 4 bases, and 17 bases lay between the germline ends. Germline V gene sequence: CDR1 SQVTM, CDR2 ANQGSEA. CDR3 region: CSVRPGEGGYGYTF. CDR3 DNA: TGCAGCGTTCGCCCCGGCGAGGGGGGCTATGGCTACACCTTC.

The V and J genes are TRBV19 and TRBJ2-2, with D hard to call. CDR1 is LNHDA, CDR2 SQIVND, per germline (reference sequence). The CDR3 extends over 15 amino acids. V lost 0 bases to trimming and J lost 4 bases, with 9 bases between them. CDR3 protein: CASSIERPGTGELFF. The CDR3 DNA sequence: TGTGCCAGTAGTATAGAACGGCCTGGCACCGGGGAGCTGTTTTTT.

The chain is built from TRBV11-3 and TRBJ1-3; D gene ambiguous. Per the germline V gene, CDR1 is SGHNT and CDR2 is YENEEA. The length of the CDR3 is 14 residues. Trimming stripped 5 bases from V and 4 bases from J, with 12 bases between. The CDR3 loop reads CASSGGVSGNTIYF. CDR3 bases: TGTGCCAGCAGCGGCGGGGTGTCAGGAAACACCATATATTTT.

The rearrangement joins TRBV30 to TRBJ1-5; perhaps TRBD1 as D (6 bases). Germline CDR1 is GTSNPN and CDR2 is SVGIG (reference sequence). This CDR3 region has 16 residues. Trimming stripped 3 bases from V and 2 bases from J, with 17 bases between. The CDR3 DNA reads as TGTGCCTGGAGGCCGCGGGGGGCGGATGGCAATCAGCCCCAGCATTTT. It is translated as CAWRPRGADGNQPQHF.